The present TCR beta chain was sequenced within a study of long-term antiretroviral therapy in people with HIV (dated by TCRdb to between 2021 and 2023). Describing the broader study: The earliest samples were collected about a decade before the 2015 WHO recommendation for immediate ART, when ART was typically delayed until CD4 counts fell. No cross-contamination during QIAcube processing was seen in test extractions of a monoclonal T-cell line run alongside 33 polyclonal samples. This retrospective serial study examined whether starting ART and sustained HIV suppression were associated with changes in the composition and diversity of the TRB repertoire in peripheral blood. Among the 25 to 30 participants with HIV, about a dozen were female. The cohort contributed 150 to 200 cryopreserved PBMC samples from a few dozen adults with confirmed HIV infection, collected serially over a mean of roughly 6 years (range 1-12).

Study-level results and caveats: ART initiation was associated with a significant increase in TRB diversity, but diversity stayed significantly below transplant donor controls even after long-term ART. Because PBMC availability was limited, only the TCR beta chain was sequenced, with no alpha chain pairing. CDR3 length ranges in HIV repertoires were narrower than in controls, and network structure suggested an antigen-experienced repertoire with only a slight naive shift after ART. The samples were dated from the mid-2000s to the late 2010s, and the ART regimens that were used may be less effective than current ART regimens. Inferences about post-ART repertoire changes are limited because no data were available on ART adherence, viral resistance or therapy changes. The repertoire was dominated across all time points by expanded TRB clones identified before ART initiation, although this dominance was seen to fluctuate and to decrease in many PLHIV after ART. Because cell numbers in pre-ART samples were limited, unsorted PBMC were profiled instead of sorted CD4+ and CD8+ T cells.

About this clone: Its binding antigen is unknown. Per-base quality was not reported, and no clone a single base away is much larger than it.

Participants were included only if at least one PBMC sample before ART initiation and at least two post-ART samples were available. All participants with HIV were treated in the United States of America. Before DNA extraction, cryopreserved samples of roughly 1-11 million PBMC were thawed and then washed. At the time of the earliest PBMC sample, participants with HIV were aged between about 20 and 54 years. Per participant, PBMC samples came from 1-4 timepoints prior to ART initiation and 2-8 timepoints following ART initiation, for a median of 7 samples. For every participant, serial HIV viral load, CD4+ T-cell count, ART history and demographic data were obtained. Genomic DNA was extracted from unsorted PBMC with a Qiagen kit on a QIAcube, with processing performed in batches of 12 samples. CDR1 ENHRY and CDR2 SYGVKD are derived from the germline V gene. Including the terminal cysteine and phenylalanine, the CDR3 comprises 12 residues. The retained sequence is limited to the CDR3, 36 bases, with the frame set at the first base. Trimming takes 0 bases from V and 5 bases from J, and the germline ends sit 3 bases apart.

The immunoSEQ hsTCRB v3.0 assay was used at survey level resolution to sequence the TRB variable region. TRB sequencing targeted a depth of roughly 35,000-55,000 T-cell genomes per sample. Pooled TRB libraries were sequenced on an Illumina MiSeq with a v3 150-cycle kit. Per the source publication's procedure: Repertoire analysis was run in R within a reproducible Nextflow workflow that covered QC, data transformation and analysis. LymphoSeq2, an R package for exploring AIRR-Seq data, was used to implement custom analyses. A few samples that produced fewer than 5000 total TRB sequences were removed, so 190 or so HIV repertoires were analyzed. Of the 180 to 200 retained HIV repertoires, approximately 60 were collected before and 120 to 130 after ART initiation. Each repertoire was downsampled to 5000 TRB nucleotide sequences, and summary statistics were averaged across 100 downsampling iterations. Only TRB sequences with CDR3 regions of at least seven amino acids were retained for analysis. Two measures captured diversity: a Shannon entropy-derived clonality score and the Gini coefficient. Repertoire networks linked the top 5000 CDR3 amino acid sequences whenever two sequences differed by an edit distance of one. For TRB CDR3 amino acid sequences, GLIPH2 was used to predict antigen specificity groups and MHC restriction. CDR3 amino acid sequences were matched against VDJdb and McPAS-TCR to flag known CMV, EBV, HIV or tissue antigen associations. Pre-ART, post-ART and control groups were compared with Wilcoxon signed-rank tests and Holm-Bonferroni correction. Not all clones reach the TCRdb copy of this immuneACCESS table, which keeps in-frame sequences only. Checked studies attribute under half of the gap to unresolved V genes and leave the rest unexplained. V, J and clone size reflect that table, while D and trimming were determined from the DNA. Here the sample has tens of thousands of clones; around nine tenths occur a single time. Around 7.8% of the sample goes to the ten largest clones.

This sequence was found in a man aged 45-65 years with HIV. The source material was unsorted PBMCs, sampled about 5 years before starting antiretroviral therapy. This sequence uses TRBV10-3 and TRBJ2-3, with the D gene not clear enough to name. The DNA sequence is given as TGTGCCATCAGTGAGTCGGGAGATACGCAGTATTTT. The resulting protein is CAISESGDTQYF.